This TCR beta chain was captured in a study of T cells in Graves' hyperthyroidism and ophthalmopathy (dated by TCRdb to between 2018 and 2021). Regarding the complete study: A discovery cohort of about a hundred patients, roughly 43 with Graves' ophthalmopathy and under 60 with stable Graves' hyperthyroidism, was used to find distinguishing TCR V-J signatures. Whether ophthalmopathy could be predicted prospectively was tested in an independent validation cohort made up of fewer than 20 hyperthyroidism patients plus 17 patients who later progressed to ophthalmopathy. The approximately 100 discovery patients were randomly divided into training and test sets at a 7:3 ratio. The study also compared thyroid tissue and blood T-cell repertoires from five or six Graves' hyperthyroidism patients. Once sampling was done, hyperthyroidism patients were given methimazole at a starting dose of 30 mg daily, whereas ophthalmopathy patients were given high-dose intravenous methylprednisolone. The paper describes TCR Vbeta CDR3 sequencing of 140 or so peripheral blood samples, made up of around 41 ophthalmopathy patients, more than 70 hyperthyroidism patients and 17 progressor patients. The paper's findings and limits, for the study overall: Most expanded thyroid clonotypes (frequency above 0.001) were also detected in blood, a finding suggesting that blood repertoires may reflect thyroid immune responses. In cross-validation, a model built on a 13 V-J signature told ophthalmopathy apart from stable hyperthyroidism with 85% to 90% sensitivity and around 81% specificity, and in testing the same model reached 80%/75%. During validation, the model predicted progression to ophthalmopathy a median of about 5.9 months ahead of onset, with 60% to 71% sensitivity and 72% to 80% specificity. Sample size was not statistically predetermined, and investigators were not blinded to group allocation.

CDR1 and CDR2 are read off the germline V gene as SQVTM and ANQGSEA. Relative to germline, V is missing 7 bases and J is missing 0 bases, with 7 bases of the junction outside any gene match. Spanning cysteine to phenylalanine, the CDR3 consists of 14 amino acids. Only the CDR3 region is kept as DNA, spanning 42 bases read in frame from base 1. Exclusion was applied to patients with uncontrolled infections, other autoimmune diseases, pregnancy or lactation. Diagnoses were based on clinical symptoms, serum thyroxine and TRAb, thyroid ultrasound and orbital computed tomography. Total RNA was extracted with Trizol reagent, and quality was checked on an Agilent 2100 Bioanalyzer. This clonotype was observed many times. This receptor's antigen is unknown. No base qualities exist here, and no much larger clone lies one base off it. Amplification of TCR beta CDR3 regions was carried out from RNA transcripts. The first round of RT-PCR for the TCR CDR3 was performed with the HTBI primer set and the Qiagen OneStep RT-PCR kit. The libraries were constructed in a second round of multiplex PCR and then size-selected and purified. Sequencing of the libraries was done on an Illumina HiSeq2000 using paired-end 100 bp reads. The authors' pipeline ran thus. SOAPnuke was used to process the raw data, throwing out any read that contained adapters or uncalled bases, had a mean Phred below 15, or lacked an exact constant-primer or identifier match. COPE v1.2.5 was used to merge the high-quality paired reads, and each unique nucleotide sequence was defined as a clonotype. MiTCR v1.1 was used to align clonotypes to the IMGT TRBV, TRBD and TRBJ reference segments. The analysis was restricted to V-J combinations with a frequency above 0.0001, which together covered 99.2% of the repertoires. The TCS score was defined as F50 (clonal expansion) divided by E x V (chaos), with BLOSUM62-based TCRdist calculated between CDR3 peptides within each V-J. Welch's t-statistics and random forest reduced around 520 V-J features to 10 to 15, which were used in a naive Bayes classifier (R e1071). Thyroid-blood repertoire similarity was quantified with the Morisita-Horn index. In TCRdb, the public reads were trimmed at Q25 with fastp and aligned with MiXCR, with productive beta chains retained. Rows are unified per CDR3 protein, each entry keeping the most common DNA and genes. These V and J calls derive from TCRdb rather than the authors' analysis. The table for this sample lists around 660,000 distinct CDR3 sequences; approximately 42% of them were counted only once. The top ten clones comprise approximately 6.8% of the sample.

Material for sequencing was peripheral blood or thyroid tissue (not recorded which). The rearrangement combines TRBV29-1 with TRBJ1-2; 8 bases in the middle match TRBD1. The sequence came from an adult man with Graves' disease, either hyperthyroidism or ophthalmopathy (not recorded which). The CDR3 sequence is CSAEGQDSNYGYTF. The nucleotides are TGCAGCGCCGAGGGACAGGATTCTAACTATGGCTACACCTTC.